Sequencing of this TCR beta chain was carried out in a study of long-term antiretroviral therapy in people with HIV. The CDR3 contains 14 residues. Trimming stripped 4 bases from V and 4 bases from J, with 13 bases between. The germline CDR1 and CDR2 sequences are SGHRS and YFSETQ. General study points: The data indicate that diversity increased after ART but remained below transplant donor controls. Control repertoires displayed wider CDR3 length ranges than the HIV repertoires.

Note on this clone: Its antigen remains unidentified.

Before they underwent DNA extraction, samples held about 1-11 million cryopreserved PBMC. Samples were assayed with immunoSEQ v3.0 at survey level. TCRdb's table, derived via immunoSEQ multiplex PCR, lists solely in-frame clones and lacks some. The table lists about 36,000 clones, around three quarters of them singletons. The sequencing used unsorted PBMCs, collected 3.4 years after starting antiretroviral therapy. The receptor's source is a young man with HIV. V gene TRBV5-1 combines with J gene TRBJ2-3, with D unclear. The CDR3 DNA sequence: TGCGCCAGCAGCCGGAGCTCCGGGTCAGATACGCAGTATTTT. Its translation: CASSRSSGSDTQYF.